This TCR beta chain stems from a study of early T cells in non-severe SARS-CoV-2 infection. Overall study: Whole-blood bulk RNA, unsorted, was sequenced, and chains were unpaired.

Unique molecular identifiers were added to individual cDNA molecules. TCRdb re-derived calls from the 5' RACE reads in MiXCR, one entry per CDR3 protein. The sample has about 59,000 distinct CDR3 sequences; over 10% are singletons. V dropped 3 bases and J dropped 7 bases, with 13 bases sitting between them. Germline assignment: CDR1 DFQATT and CDR2 SNEGSKA (reference sequence). The length of the CDR3 is 13 residues. This clonotype has a handful of counts. This TCR derives from an adult who was a healthcare worker with PCR-confirmed SARS-CoV-2 infection or an uninfected control (not recorded which). The genes are TRBV20-1 and TRBJ2-1; the D gene is possibly TRBD2 (6 bases). The sample in question was whole blood, obtained at baseline. As DNA, the CDR3 is TGCAGTGCTAGGGGATCTAGCGATAATGAGCAGTTCTTC. It encodes CSARGSSDNEQFF.